This entry lists 13 T cell receptor beta chains sequenced from one sample in a study of cytomegalovirus exposure and HLA in healthy donors (dated 2017 in TCRdb). The library was prepared using the immunoSEQ multiplex PCR assay. Drawn from immuneACCESS, this table holds only the in-frame rearrangements with V and J called that TCRdb kept. Clones are partly lost; checked studies trace under half to an unresolved V gene and leave the rest unexplained. This sample comprises 65,000 to 70,000 clones, approximately 91% of them detected only once. The ten largest clones represent around 3% of the sample. Source material: PBMCs. All receptors derive from a man younger than 35 in good health and CMV-seronegative.

The genes are TRBV10-3 and TRBJ2-1; TRBD2 agrees at 10 bases. This CDR3 spans 15 amino acids. The V gene's germline CDR1 is ENHRY and CDR2 SYGVKD. J lost 6 bases, V lost 6 bases, and 8 bases had no gene match. DNA of the CDR3: TGTGCCATCAGCGCCAGCGGGAGGGCCGTCAATGAGCAGTTCTTC. Protein sequence: CAISASGRAVNEQFF.

The chain carries TRBV6-5 and TRBJ2-7, with D perhaps TRBD1 (6 bases). Germline assignment: CDR1 MNHEY and CDR2 SVGAGI. The V end was cut by 2 bases, the J end by 0 bases, with 8 bases between. This CDR3 comprises 14 residues. CDR3 DNA sequence: TGTGCCAGCAGTTACAGGACAGACTCCTACGAGCAGTACTTC. It is translated as CASSYRTDSYEQYF.

The chain uses TRBV18 and TRBJ2-1, with 7 bases matching TRBD2. The V segment lost 6 bases and the J segment 0 bases; nucleotides outside the gene matches: 5. Germline V CDR1 and CDR2: KGHSH, LQKENI. There are 15 residues in the CDR3. CDR3 protein: CASSPSGPSYNEQFF. The CDR3 DNA sequence: TGTGCCAGCTCTCCTAGCGGACCCTCCTACAATGAGCAGTTCTTC.

The rearrangement uses TRBV5-1 and TRBJ2-5, with 9 bases lining up with TRBD1. CDR1 is SGHRS and CDR2 is YFSETQ in the germline V gene. The CDR3 runs 14 residues. J was trimmed by 5 bases and V by 4 bases; bases with no gene match: 6. CDR3 loop: CASSLGQGRETQYF. Here the CDR3 DNA reads TGCGCCAGCAGCCTCGGACAGGGGCGGGAGACCCAGTACTTC.

This sequence joins TRBV5-4 and TRBJ1-4, with D possibly matching TRBD1 (5 bases). The length of the CDR3 is 15 residues. Germline CDR1 is SGHNT and CDR2 is YYREEE (reference sequence). Trimming took 1 base from V and 5 from J, leaving 12 bases between them. CDR3 sequence (DNA): TGTGCCAGCAGCTTGTCCCGACAGAAGAATGAAAAACTGTTTTTT. Translating it yields CASSLSRQKNEKLFF.

The CDR3 coding sequence is TGCGCCAGCAGAGCTCCTTTTAACACTGAAGCTTTCTTT. Translating it yields CASRAPFNTEAFF. The chain links TRBV5-1 to TRBJ1-1; no clear D. CDR3 length equals 13 residues. V gave up 5 bases and J gave up 2 bases, with 10 bases separating them. In germline, CDR1 is SGHRS, CDR2 YFSETQ.

The rearrangement links TRBV28 to TRBJ1-2; D remains unclear. This CDR3 has 15 amino acids. Between the trimmed V and J ends, which lost 6 bases and 0 bases, there was a span of 14 bases. The germline CDR1 and CDR2 sequences are MDHEN and SYDVKM. CDR3 protein: CASRTAGKSNYGYTF. In DNA form, the CDR3 reads TGTGCCAGCAGGACGGCGGGGAAGTCTAACTATGGCTACACCTTC.

The chain couples TRBV28 to TRBJ2-3; no clear D. The ends were cut back, 6 bases at V and 9 bases at J, with 13 bases in the middle. The CDR3 covers 12 residues. The germline V gene encodes CDR1 MDHEN and CDR2 SYDVKM. CDR3 DNA sequence: TGTGCCAGCAGCCTCCTGGTCGCGACGCAGTATTTT. As protein: CASSLLVATQYF.

The chain combines TRBV4-2 with TRBJ2-1, with 7 bases matching TRBD2. V lost 0 bases and J lost 6; bases outside the gene matches: 11. The CDR3 is made up of 17 amino acids. CDR1 is LGHNA and CDR2 is YNFKEQ in the germline V gene. CDR3 sequence: CASSQEGPGLSSNEQFF. The CDR3 nucleotides read TGTGCCAGCAGCCAAGAAGGACCGGGACTATCCAGCAATGAGCAGTTCTTC.

The gene calls are TRBV27 and TRBJ2-7; TRBD2 matches 9 bases. CDR3 length: 16 residues. Germline CDR1 reads MNHEY; CDR2 reads SMNVEV (reference sequence). The trim removed 5 bases at V and 7 bases at J, leaving 15 bases unmatched. The chain's CDR3 is CASSPGLAGARWEQYF. Here the CDR3 DNA reads TGTGCCAGCAGTCCCGGGTTAGCGGGAGCGCGCTGGGAGCAGTACTTC.

The rearrangement uses TRBV27 and TRBJ2-7; 9 bases are shared with TRBD1. This CDR3 is 15 amino acids long. V lost 6 bases and J lost 2; bases outside the gene matches: 8. The germline CDR1 and CDR2 sequences are MNHEY and SMNVEV (reference sequence). The CDR3 DNA follows: TGTGCCAGCAGACACACGGACAGGGGCGCCTACGAGCAGTACTTC. Its protein product is CASRHTDRGAYEQYF.

The chain has TRBV4-2 and TRBJ2-5, with 7 bases that match TRBD2. This CDR3 comprises 15 residues. With 1 base clipped from V and 3 bases from J, the junction kept 5 bases outside the gene matches. Germline V CDR1 and CDR2: LGHNA, YNFKEQ. This chain's CDR3 is CASSQGPSGKETQYF. CDR3 nucleotide sequence: TGTGCCAGCAGCCAAGGTCCTAGCGGCAAAGAGACCCAGTACTTC.

The chain links TRBV7-2 to TRBJ2-1; 7 bases line up with TRBD2. The CDR3 consists of 14 residues. Germline CDR1 and CDR2: SGHTA and FQGNSA. Trimming cost V 3 bases and J 3 bases; bases outside gene matches: 2. The CDR3 loop is CASSFGTNYNEQFF. For the CDR3, the DNA is TGTGCCAGCAGCTTCGGGACTAACTACAATGAGCAGTTCTTC.